This T cell receptor (beta chain) originates from a study of T cells in Graves' hyperthyroidism and ophthalmopathy. In its sample, this clonotype is medium-sized (0.01 to 0.1%). RNA transcripts were the template for amplifying TCR beta CDR3 regions. An initial round of RT-PCR targeting the TCR CDR3 relied on the HTBI primer set. One entry per CDR3 protein results from TCRdb running MiXCR on the multiplex PCR reads. The table includes about 98,000 distinct CDR3 sequences, around 40% detected once. The CDR3 is 13 residues long. Trimming pared 3 bases from V and 4 bases from J, leaving 11 bases between. Germline V gene data show CDR1 as SGDLS and CDR2 as YYNGEE.

The chain carries TRBV9 and TRBJ2-7; D remains unclear. The sequencing sample was made of peripheral blood or thyroid tissue (not recorded which). This receptor was identified in a woman between 25 and 40 years old with Graves' hyperthyroidism. CDR3 amino acids: CASSAGPWYEQYF. CDR3 nucleotides: TGTGCCAGCAGCGCCGGGCCTTGGTACGAGCAGTACTTC.